The 30 T cell receptor beta chains in this list originate from one sample, sequenced in a study of CD8 T cells in Susac syndrome. Random-hexamer reverse transcription was applied to roughly 0.5 to 1 ug RNA. TCRdb processed the immunoSEQ multiplex PCR reads anew with MiXCR; each CDR3 protein has one entry. Among around 270,000 distinct CDR3 sequences, over 75% were seen once, and the ten largest hold roughly 0.21%. What was sequenced was CD8+ T cells from PBMCs. Receptors were obtained from a human donor with multiple sclerosis.

The chain joins TRBV12-3 or TRBV12-4 to TRBJ1-5; TRBD1 might be the D (6 bases). V dropped 6 bases and J dropped 7 bases, with 10 bases sitting between them. The CDR3 covers 12 residues. Here the CDR3 reads CASRTGIQPQHF. DNA of the CDR3: TGTGCCAGCAGAACAGGGATCCAGCCCCAGCATTTT.

V usage is TRBV28 and J usage is TRBJ1-1; D is possibly TRBD1 (6 bases). The CDR3 length is 15 residues. Looked up from germline, CDR1 is MDHEN and CDR2 is SYDVKM. Deletions cut 0 bases from V and 0 bases from J, with 8 bases between. DNA for the CDR3: TGTGCCAGCAGTTTATGGGACAGATTGAACACTGAAGCTTTCTTT. It translates to CASSLWDRLNTEAFF.

The J gene is TRBJ2-2, the V gene TRBV7-8, with D perhaps matching TRBD1 (6 bases). Trimming cost V 3 bases and J 7 bases, with 12 bases left between them. The CDR3 has 14 residues. In germline, CDR1 is SGHVS, CDR2 FQNEAQ. The CDR3 here is CASSFSVGGGELFF. As DNA, the CDR3 is TGTGCCAGCAGCTTCTCAGTAGGGGGCGGGGAGCTGTTTTTT.

V usage is TRBV29-1 and J usage is TRBJ2-1; no definite D call. This CDR3 comprises 12 residues. Trimming stripped 5 bases from V and 0 bases from J, with 5 bases between. Germline V gene data show CDR1 as SQVTM and CDR2 as ANQGSEA. The DNA of the CDR3 is TGCAGCGTTTGGAGCTCCTACAATGAGCAGTTCTTC. Encoded protein: CSVWSSYNEQFF.

The rearrangement links TRBV3-1 to TRBJ2-3; 10 bases map to TRBD2. From germline, CDR1 is LGHDT and CDR2 YNNKEL (reference sequence). The length of the CDR3 is 16 residues. V dropped 4 bases and J dropped 2; count of bases not matched to a gene: 6. CDR3 residues: CASSPQREGPTDTQYF. The DNA of the CDR3 is TGTGCCAGCAGCCCTCAGCGGGAGGGCCCCACAGATACGCAGTATTTT.

The chain carries TRBV5-1 and TRBJ2-7; 7 nucleotides line up with TRBD1. CDR3 length: 14 amino acids. The trim removed 4 bases at V and 0 bases at J, leaving 4 bases unmatched. Germline CDR1 and CDR2: SGHRS and YFSETQ. The CDR3 sequence is CASSMGTVSYEQYF. The CDR3 nucleotides are TGCGCCAGCAGCATGGGGACAGTCTCCTACGAGCAGTACTTC.

CDR3 DNA: TGTGCCAGCAGTTTAGAAGGGGACAGGGACTATGGCTACACCTTC. It codes for CASSLEGDRDYGYTF. The chain employs TRBV27 and TRBJ1-2, with 9 bases matching TRBD1. CDR3 length: 15 residues. From germline, CDR1 is MNHEY and CDR2 SMNVEV (reference sequence). With V trimmed by 2 bases and J by 3 bases, 4 bases remained unmatched.

This chain uses TRBV20-1 with TRBJ2-7; the match to TRBD1 covers 8 bases. With 0 bases clipped from V and 2 bases from J, the junction kept 6 bases outside the gene matches. The CDR3 extends over 15 amino acids. Germline V gives CDR1 DFQATT, CDR2 SNEGSKA (reference sequence). CDR3 region: CSARERTGYPYEQYF. DNA for the CDR3: TGCAGTGCTAGAGAACGGACAGGGTACCCCTACGAGCAGTACTTC.

The chain combines TRBV4-3 with TRBJ2-3; TRBD1 matches at 12 bases. CDR3 length: 21 amino acids. V trimming: 0 bases; J trimming: 0 bases; junction bases outside the gene matches: 13. Germline V gives CDR1 LGHNA, CDR2 YSLEER. In DNA form, the CDR3 reads TGCGCCAGCAGCCAAGATCCCGCGGGACAGGGGGCTATTTCTAGCACAGATACGCAGTATTTT. Translating it yields CASSQDPAGQGAISSTDTQYF.

This clonotype was observed a single time. The chain couples TRBV18 to TRBJ1-1, with 7 positions matching TRBD1. The CDR3 length is 14 residues. Germline V CDR1 and CDR2: KGHSH, LQKENI. V was pared by 6 bases and J by 4 bases, with 8 bases of the junction left unmatched. Written as DNA, the CDR3 is TGTGCCAGCTCCGACAGGGTACAAGGCACTGAAGCTTTCTTT. Its translation is CASSDRVQGTEAFF.

The chain combines TRBV12-3 or TRBV12-4 with TRBJ1-1, with 7 bases identical to TRBD1. Unmatched junction bases numbered 2, after V lost 3 bases and J lost 7 bases. This CDR3 comprises 12 residues. For the CDR3, the DNA is TGTGCCAGCAGTTTGGGACAGATTGAAGCTTTCTTT. Its translation is CASSLGQIEAFF.

The chain links TRBV19 to TRBJ2-2, with D perhaps TRBD2 (6 bases). CDR1 is LNHDA, CDR2 SQIVND, per germline (reference sequence). The CDR3 covers 14 residues. Trimming took off 5 bases at V and 4 bases at J, with 11 bases between the two ends. In DNA, the CDR3 is TGTGCCAGTAGTTCGGGACTCGCCACCGGGGAGCTGTTTTTT. Amino acid sequence: CASSSGLATGELFF.

The sample holds a few counts of this clonotype. V usage is TRBV7-2 and J usage is TRBJ2-5; 12 nucleotides align to TRBD2. V lost 1 base, J lost 6 bases, and 6 bases stayed unmatched. The V gene's germline CDR1 is SGHTA and CDR2 FQGNSA. The CDR3 covers 16 residues. The CDR3 bases are TGTGCCAGCAGCTTAGTTCTAGCGGGAGGGCATAAGACCCAGTACTTC. This translates into CASSLVLAGGHKTQYF.

This chain links TRBV11-2 with TRBJ1-5; TRBD1 aligns across 9 bases. CDR3 length equals 16 residues. J was trimmed by 4 bases and V by 11 bases; bases with no gene match: 15. Germline V gene data show CDR1 as SGHAT and CDR2 as FQNNGV. The CDR3 reads CACAEGTGRLNQPQHF. CDR3 bases: TGTGCCTGCGCAGAGGGGACAGGGAGGTTGAATCAGCCCCAGCATTTT. Full variable domain (remainder filled in from reference TRBV11-2 and TRBJ1-5): EAGVAQSPRYKIIEKRQSVAFWCNPISGHATLYWYQQILGQGPKLLIQFQNNGVVDDSQLPKDRFSAERLKGVDSTLKIQPAKLEDSAVYLCACAEGTGRLNQPQHFGDGTRLSIL.

This clonotype showed up just once. This chain joins TRBV9 and TRBJ1-2; D uncertain. CDR1 SGDLS and CDR2 YYNGEE come from the germline V gene. Trimming shortened V by 3 bases and J by 0 bases, and 15 bases separated the two germline ends. The CDR3 is 16 residues long. CDR3 sequence reads: CASSASHTEPNYGYTF. CDR3 DNA: TGTGCCAGCAGCGCCTCTCATACAGAACCTAACTATGGCTACACCTTC.

This clonotype showed up just a few times. This chain links TRBV10-3 with TRBJ2-7; tentative D call: TRBD2 (5 bases). V shed 3 bases and J shed 2 bases, with 8 bases lying between them. The length of the CDR3 is 13 residues. Looked up from germline, CDR1 is ENHRY and CDR2 is SYGVKD. The CDR3 DNA is TGTGCCATCAGTGAAGGACTGGCCTACGAGCAGTACTTC. Protein: CAISEGLAYEQYF.

The V gene is TRBV20-1, the J gene TRBJ1-2; 9 bases agree with TRBD1. This CDR3 is 14 amino acids long. Trimming removed 4 bases from V and 2 bases from J; junction bases left unmatched: 5. Germline V gene sequence: CDR1 DFQATT, CDR2 SNEGSKA (reference sequence). CDR3 protein: CSAIDRGINYGYTF. The CDR3, as DNA: TGCAGTGCTATAGACAGGGGGATAAACTATGGCTACACCTTC.

The chain uses TRBV20-1 and TRBJ2-1, with TRBD2 matching 11 bases. Germline V gene lookup returns CDR1 DFQATT and CDR2 SNEGSKA (reference sequence). The CDR3 spans 16 residues. Trimming at V came to 0 bases and at J to 4 bases, leaving 5 bases not matched to a gene. CDR3 in amino acids: CSARDLRLAGYNEQFF. The DNA for the CDR3 is TGCAGTGCTAGAGATCTTAGACTAGCGGGGTACAATGAGCAGTTCTTC.

V is TRBV10-3 and J is TRBJ1-4; D is unresolved. Trimming cost V 2 bases and J 5 bases, with 9 bases left between them. Germline V gene lookup returns CDR1 ENHRY and CDR2 SYGVKD. This CDR3 contains 14 residues. The CDR3 DNA reads as TGTGCCATCAGTGAGGGACCGATGAATGAAAAACTGTTTTTT. Protein product: CAISEGPMNEKLFF.

DNA for the CDR3: TGTGCCTGGAGTGCCATAGCGGGAGGGCCTCGCAATGAGCAGTTCTTC. Residues: CAWSAIAGGPRNEQFF. The chain recombines TRBV30 with TRBJ2-1; TRBD2 matches 11 bases. This CDR3 has 16 amino acids. With 1 base clipped from V and 6 bases from J, the junction kept 8 bases outside the gene matches. Germline V CDR1 and CDR2: GTSNPN, SVGIG (reference sequence).

The genes are TRBV20-1 and TRBJ1-2; tentatively, D is TRBD1 (6 bases). V lost 5 bases and J lost 2, with 18 bases in between. The CDR3 sequence is 15 residues long. The germline CDR1 and CDR2 sequences are DFQATT and SNEGSKA (reference sequence). This chain's CDR3 is CSARPLTGTNYGYTF. Written as DNA, the CDR3 is TGCAGTGCTCGGCCCCTGACGGGGACAAACTATGGCTACACCTTC.

The chain is built from TRBV7-9 and TRBJ2-7; possibly TRBD2 for D (5 bases). Trimming pared 4 bases from V and 2 bases from J, leaving 15 bases between. Germline V gives CDR1 SEHNR, CDR2 FQNEAQ (reference sequence). The CDR3 contains 15 residues. CDR3 DNA: TGTGCCAGCAGCTCTACCGGGATGATGGCCTACGAGCAGTACTTC. Translation: CASSSTGMMAYEQYF.

This clonotype was observed a few times. The V gene is TRBV28, the J gene TRBJ2-5, with D unclear. CDR3 length equals 11 residues. The germline V gene encodes CDR1 MDHEN and CDR2 SYDVKM. With 4 bases removed from V and 4 bases from J, the gap between germline ends came to 4 bases. The CDR3 DNA reads as TGTGCCAGCAGTTCGTTAGAGACCCAGTACTTC. The encoded protein is CASSSLETQYF.

The chain is built from TRBV7-9 and TRBJ1-1; 7 nucleotides align to TRBD1. From germline, CDR1 is SEHNR and CDR2 FQNEAQ (reference sequence). This CDR3 spans 17 amino acids. The junction had 16 bases not matched to a gene; V was cut back by 5 bases and J by 4 bases. Here the CDR3 reads CASSNRQGLGGSTEAFF. DNA of the CDR3: TGTGCCAGCAGCAACAGACAGGGATTGGGCGGTAGCACTGAAGCTTTCTTT.

CDR3 DNA sequence: TGTGCCAGCAGTGAATCAGCGGGAGAGACCTACGAGCAGTACTTC. Translated: CASSESAGETYEQYF. V usage is TRBV2 and J usage is TRBJ2-7, with 8 bases fitting TRBD2. V dropped 2 bases and J dropped 2; count of bases not matched to a gene: 5. The germline CDR1 and CDR2 sequences are SNHLY and FYNNEI. The CDR3 is made up of 15 amino acids.

This chain uses TRBV30 with TRBJ2-7; TRBD1 agrees at 7 bases. The germline V gene has CDR1 GTSNPN and CDR2 SVGIG (reference sequence). The CDR3 totals 13 residues. Trimming at V came to 2 bases and at J to 2 bases, leaving 3 bases not matched to a gene. The CDR3 region has the DNA TGTGCCTGGAGTCAGGGACAGACCTACGAGCAGTACTTC. This gives the protein CAWSQGQTYEQYF.

This clonotype was observed a few times. The chain is built from TRBV7-6 and TRBJ2-1, with a tentative D call TRBD2 (6 bases). CDR3 length: 17 residues. Looked up from germline, CDR1 is SGHVS and CDR2 is FNYEAQ. The ends were cut back, 3 bases at V and 6 bases at J, with 21 bases in the middle. CDR3 amino acids: CASSFQPSGPRFNEQFF. CDR3 DNA: TGTGCCAGCAGCTTCCAGCCGAGCGGGCCGCGATTCAATGAGCAGTTCTTC.

Comment on this clonotype: One end of the junction varies from germline; a read error may be responsible. CDR3 protein: CASSLDNEASF. Written as DNA, the CDR3 is TGTGCCAGCAGCTTGGATAACGAAGCTTCCTTT. The V and J genes are TRBV5-6 and TRBJ1-1; D not certain. The germline CDR1 and CDR2 sequences are SGHDT and YYEEEE. This CDR3 is built from 11 residues.

The chain uses TRBV27 and TRBJ2-3; TRBD1 agrees at 9 bases. Per germline, CDR1 MNHEY and CDR2 SMNVEV (reference sequence). V dropped 4 bases and J dropped 2; count of bases not matched to a gene: 4. The CDR3 contains 15 residues. Here the CDR3 DNA reads TGTGCCAGCAGTTCGAGACAGGGGGTCACAGATACGCAGTATTTT. Protein product: CASSSRQGVTDTQYF.

The chain recombines TRBV7-9 with TRBJ2-7; no firm D call. CDR1 and CDR2 from the germline V gene are SEHNR and FQNEAQ (reference sequence). Trimming took 3 bases from V and 0 from J, leaving 12 bases between them. The CDR3 is 15 residues long. CDR3 DNA: TGTGCCAGCAGCTTGGGCTTCGGCCTCTCCTACGAGCAGTACTTC. It translates to CASSLGFGLSYEQYF.